This T cell receptor (beta chain) was obtained from a study of T cells in Graves' hyperthyroidism and ophthalmopathy. This clonotype occurred many times. TCR beta CDR3 sequences were amplified from RNA transcripts. Carried out on the TCR CDR3, a first-round RT-PCR used the HTBI primer set. MiXCR, applied by TCRdb to the multiplex PCR reads, yields one record per CDR3 protein. The data contain hundreds of thousands of distinct CDR3 sequences, roughly a sixth of them seen just once; the ten biggest clones take up 2.5% to 4%. This CDR3 region has 15 residues. Germline V gives CDR1 SQVTM, CDR2 ANQGSEA. J was trimmed by 5 bases and V by 4 bases; bases with no gene match: 11.

Sequencing was carried out using blood. This chain connects TRBV29-1 to TRBJ2-7; 10 bases map to TRBD1. This receptor was identified in a middle-aged woman with Graves' ophthalmopathy. CDR3 sequence reads: CSVGRGTGDVNEQYF. CDR3 nucleotide sequence: TGCAGCGTTGGAAGGGGGACAGGGGACGTTAACGAGCAGTACTTC.